This T cell receptor beta chain was profiled in a study of monozygotic twins with inflammatory bowel disease. No DNA is given; TCRdb re-called the 5' RACE reads and lists each CDR3 protein once. The table for this sample gives approximately 400,000 distinct CDR3 sequences. CDR1 and CDR2 from the germline V gene are MDHEN and SYDVKM. The CDR3 has 13 residues. The gene calls are TRBV28 and TRBJ2-2; checking the TCRdb D call of TRBD1 is not possible without DNA. What was sequenced was blood. This TCR derives from a human donor with ulcerative colitis or Crohn's disease, or a healthy co-twin of an affected twin (not recorded which). The chain's CDR3 is CASRSGNTGELFF. The full variable domain, completed using reference TRBV28 and TRBJ2-2, is DVKVTQSSRYLVKRTGEKVFLECVQDMDHENMFWYRQDPGLGLRLIYFSYDVKMKEKGDIPEGYSVSREKKERFSLILESASTNQTSMYLCASRSGNTGELFFGEGSRLTVL.